This TCR beta chain was documented in a study of blood T cells in healthy people across ages (dated by TCRdb to about 2015). Context from the whole study: In model experiments, roughly one uniquely barcoded TCR beta cDNA molecule per two T cells was captured by template switching. To track age-related changes in TCR beta repertoire diversity, the study relied on deep sequencing normalized with unique cDNA molecular identifiers. Donors were grouped into four age groups: young (average approximately 16 years), middle-aged (roughly 38), aged (approximately 67) and long-lived (approximately 78). Using the same blood draw, the study looked at two additional independent replicas of 1 million unique cDNA reads for two donors, one aged 18 to 30 and the other aged 80 or older.

Including the terminal cysteine and phenylalanine, the CDR3 comprises 13 residues. Only the CDR3 part of the read is kept: 39 bases, read in frame from the first base. V trim: 3 bases; J trim: 11 bases; unmatched bases: 8. The germline V gene (reference sequence) provides CDR1 LNHNV and CDR2 YYDKDF. About this clonotype itself: This receptor's antigen is unknown. It has no much larger one-base neighbor in the sample; base qualities were not kept.

The library relied on 5' RACE. Sequencing instrument: Illumina HiSeq 2500. A second PCR of about 7 to 12 cycles was performed with a sample-barcoded 5' primer and a J-beta primer mix. Each TCR beta cDNA molecule received a unique molecular identifier from a template-switch 5' adaptor carrying 12 random nucleotides. Each sample yielded at least 2.5 million CDR3-containing paired-end reads. The Mint cDNA synthesis kit, primed by a TRBC-specific oligonucleotide, was used to synthesize first-strand cDNA from all RNA. After uracil-DNA glycosylase treatment, a first 18-cycle PCR used universal primers M1SS and BC2_uni_R on all cDNA. Concerning the study's data processing: For normalization, 1 million high-quality reads, each with a distinct molecular identifier, were randomly selected from each sample. Instead of being binned into consensus sequences, reads with shared molecular identifiers were discarded. MiTCR, set to a Q25 quality threshold and the strictest error-elimination algorithm, was used for CDR3 identification, clonotype clustering and error correction. A nonparametric unseen species model with Euler transformation was used to estimate a lower bound on total TCR beta diversity. The raw public reads went through TCRdb reprocessing: fastp at Q25, MiXCR clone calling, in-frame beta chains kept. Rows merge per CDR3 protein into single entries with the most common DNA and genes. These V and J calls originate from TCRdb's pipeline instead of the authors' own analysis. The sample records more than 650,000 distinct CDR3 sequences, 25% to 30% of which are singletons. The ten largest clones represent over 2.5% of the sample.

The 40 or so donors, aged roughly 6 to 95 years, were systemically healthy Caucasian individuals from Russia. About 10 milliliters of peripheral blood were drawn from each donor into EDTA-treated Vacutainer tubes. PBMCs were isolated by Ficoll-Paque density-gradient centrifugation, with at least 7 million obtained per sample. Trizol reagent was used to extract total RNA from the PBMCs, yielding at least 5.5 micrograms per sample. For every donor, an aliquot of PBMCs went through flow cytometry to measure the percentages of naive CD45RAhigh/CD27high T cells. General study outcomes and caveats: Total diversity estimates from one million sequenced T cells were considered lower bounds and underestimates. Observed TCR beta diversity per million T cells fell roughly linearly with age, and a significant reduction was already apparent by age approximately 41. A strong correlation was found between observed TCR beta diversity and the percentage of naive T cells measured by flow cytometry. Bulk unsorted PBMC profiling prevented conclusive comparison of naive and antigen-experienced compartments. Compared with the aged group, more naive CD4+ T cells, fewer expanded clones and increased TCR diversity were shown by the long-lived group, suggesting age selection. Because donor CMV infection status was unknown, age-related changes in expanded clonotypes were potentially confounded.

This same sample was also part of a study on T cells of mothers and their children. The other study reports the following: The donors were nine systemically healthy Caucasian individuals, made up of three mothers and their six children. cDNA synthesis consumed the entire amount of extracted RNA, loaded at about 1.5 ug RNA in each 15 ul reaction. Sample barcodes and 2-4 random nucleotides were added via the M1S primer in the second PCR. Over 8.5 million TCR beta CDR3 reads were obtained for each mother, and approximately 3 million reads were obtained for each child. In both related and unrelated pairs, thymic selection shapes the output of TCR recombination in a similar way, with inherited differences having only a minor effect. Normalized repertoire overlap was always slightly but never significantly higher in related than unrelated mother-child pairs. No persistent microchimeric T cell clones were detected, at a sensitivity of approximately 110 clones per million clonotypes. Deep NGS was used in the study to compare the TCR beta repertoires of mothers and children and to look for features that separate related mother-child pairs from unrelated individuals. On average, the children were about 10 +/- 4 years old, while the mothers were roughly 40 +/- 4 years old. After adapters were ligated using NEBNext reagents, the libraries underwent 100+100 nt paired-end sequencing on an Illumina HiSeq 2000. To avoid cross-contamination, the mother libraries and the child libraries were prepared a month apart and sequenced in separate runs. For each donor, somewhere between roughly 450,000 and 2,100,000 distinct TCR beta clonotypes were identified. Naive TCR beta clonotypes were estimated from low-frequency clonotypes matched to each donor's FACS-determined naive share, without sorting.

Sequencing was done on a sample of blood. This TCR came from a boy under 18 in good health. The sequence links TRBV15 to TRBJ2-3, with 7 bases aligning to TRBD1. Here the CDR3 is given as CATSSEDREWQYF. At the DNA level, the sequence is TGTGCCACCAGCAGCGAAGACAGGGAATGGCAGTATTTT.